This entry features one T cell receptor beta chain sequence. Its antigen is unknown. The method was immunoSEQ multiplex PCR; TCRdb's version includes in-frame clones alone and lacks a portion of them. The table records 130,000 or so clones, about 93% of them present only once. The data were taken from a study of T cell responses to AZD1222 COVID-19 vaccine. General study results and limits: Vaccination with two AZD1222 doses was followed by a rise in Spike-specific TCR breadth and depth. In all cases, repertoires were sampled only after the peak T cell response. The reported proportion of spike-specific TCRs targeting unmutated variant regions was nearly half.

This receptor was taken from an adult in good health. The input for sequencing was peripheral blood, taken on day 0 of AZD1222 vaccination.

CDR3 sequence: CASSLKGAGANVLTF. The CDR3 coding sequence is TGTGCCAGCAGTTTAAAAGGGGCTGGGGCCAACGTCCTGACTTTC. The chain recombines TRBV28 with TRBJ2-6; D is perhaps TRBD1 (5 bases). The CDR3 is 15 residues long. V shed 2 bases and J shed 2 bases, with 7 bases lying between them. The V gene's germline CDR1 is MDHEN and CDR2 SYDVKM.